The TCR beta chain described here comes from a study of CD8 T cells in Susac syndrome. Study-wide findings and caveats: Acknowledgment was made by the study that its TCR sequencing and HLA analysis involved a relatively small number of individuals.

Random hexamers primed reverse transcription of roughly 0.5 to 1 ug RNA. In TCRdb, the immunoSEQ multiplex PCR reads were re-called with MiXCR into one record per CDR3 protein. The sample shows 92,000 or so distinct CDR3 sequences, around 96% of them seen only once. The CDR3 contains 15 residues. In germline, CDR1 is GTSNPN, CDR2 SVGIG (reference sequence). V shed 2 bases and J 3 bases; nucleotides not matched to a gene: 6. In the case of this clonotype: Its antigen is as yet unknown.

Material: CD8+ T cells from PBMCs. This chain uses TRBV30 with TRBJ2-3, with 9 bases identical to TRBD1. The sequence derives from a human donor with Susac syndrome. The CDR3 here is CAWSSLGTGTDTQYF. The CDR3 nucleotides are TGTGCCTGGAGTTCCCTAGGGACAGGGACAGATACGCAGTATTTT.